The clone carrying this TCR beta chain was observed at least ten times. This entry is derived from a study of T cells in Graves' hyperthyroidism and ophthalmopathy. RNA transcripts yielded amplified TCR beta CDR3 regions. When the TCR CDR3 underwent first-round RT-PCR, the HTBI primer set was used. TCRdb reprocessed the multiplex PCR reads via MiXCR and lists one record per CDR3 protein. The sample has about 260,000 distinct CDR3 sequences, around a quarter seen once. The junction had 14 bases not matched to a gene; V was cut back by 1 base and J by 4 bases. This CDR3 has 17 amino acids. The germline gives CDR1 SGHRS, CDR2 YFSETQ.

The J gene is TRBJ2-7, the V gene TRBV5-1, with 7 bases identical to TRBD1. The receptor's source is a man aged 35 to 55 with Graves' hyperthyroidism that later progressed to Graves' ophthalmopathy. The sequencing sample was made of blood. Here the CDR3 DNA reads TGCGCCAGCAGCTTGTGGGGCAGGGACAGCCCCTCTTACGAGCAGTACTTC. It is translated as CASSLWGRDSPSYEQYF.